A single sample is the source of the 15 T cell receptor beta chains below, sequenced in a study of identical twins. TCRdb passed the 5' RACE reads through MiXCR, listing each CDR3 protein once. The sample records 600,000 to 800,000 distinct CDR3 sequences, roughly 20% being singletons. The same sample was also studied in work on T cells expressing NK-cell markers.

Sequencing was performed on PBMCs. Receptors originate from a woman between 18 and 29 years old in good health.

CDR3 sequence: CASSSAVGEQFF. Written as DNA, the CDR3 is TGTGCCAGCAGCTCCGCCGTTGGGGAGCAGTTCTTC. The rearrangement joins TRBV11-2 to TRBJ2-1; unclear D gene. Germline-derived CDR1 and CDR2 are SGHAT and FQNNGV. Trimming left V 4 bases short and J 10 bases short, with 11 bases between. CDR3 size: 12 residues.

This clonotype was found a few times. V usage is TRBV6-1 and J usage is TRBJ1-5, with D hard to call. The germline V gene encodes CDR1 MNHNS and CDR2 SASEGT. The V gene lost 5 bases and the J gene lost 2 bases, with 10 bases spanning the gap. This CDR3 has 14 residues. CDR3 protein: CASSPFKGNQPQHF. CDR3 DNA: TGTGCCAGCAGTCCCTTCAAGGGCAATCAGCCCCAGCATTTT.

This clonotype has a single count. The chain has TRBV10-3 and TRBJ2-2; 10 bases align to TRBD2. CDR3 length: 17 amino acids. Unmatched junction bases numbered 5, after V lost 0 bases and J lost 4 bases. Germline CDR1 is ENHRY and CDR2 is SYGVKD. The CDR3 DNA is TGTGCCATCAGTGAGTCTGCTAGCGGGAGTATCACCGGGGAGCTGTTTTTT. It is translated as CAISESASGSITGELFF.

This clonotype was counted ten times or more. The chain uses TRBV28 and TRBJ2-1; tentative D call: TRBD1 (6 bases). V was trimmed by 6 bases and J by 4 bases, leaving 7 bases between them. The CDR3 has 12 residues. Germline V gene data show CDR1 as MDHEN and CDR2 as SYDVKM. CDR3 loop: CASRDRYNEQFF. The CDR3 DNA reads TGTGCCAGCAGGGACAGATACAATGAGCAGTTCTTC. Full variable domain (rest looked up from reference TRBV28 and TRBJ2-1): DVKVTQSSRYLVKRTGEKVFLECVQDMDHENMFWYRQDPGLGLRLIYFSYDVKMKEKGDIPEGYSVSREKKERFSLILESASTNQTSMYLCASRDRYNEQFFGPGTRLTVL.

A few counts support this clonotype. The chain links TRBV30 to TRBJ2-7; no reliable D call. Looked up from germline, CDR1 is GTSNPN and CDR2 is SVGIG (reference sequence). CDR3 length equals 11 residues. Trimming shortened V by 2 bases and J by 6 bases, and 8 bases separated the two germline ends. CDR3 residues: CAWSWKREQYF. The DNA for the CDR3 is TGTGCCTGGAGTTGGAAACGCGAGCAGTACTTC.

V and J are TRBV7-9 and TRBJ2-5; no firm D call. This CDR3 contains 12 residues. V was pared by 6 bases and J by 1 base, with 6 bases between. Germline assignment: CDR1 SEHNR and CDR2 FQNEAQ (reference sequence). CDR3: CASSWLQETQYF. DNA for the CDR3: TGTGCCAGCAGTTGGCTCCAAGAGACCCAGTACTTC.

This clonotype turned up a few times. The rearrangement joins TRBV12-3 or TRBV12-4 to TRBJ2-3, with D perhaps being TRBD1 or TRBD2 (5 bases each). The CDR3 is made up of 14 amino acids. The germline V and J ends were trimmed by 5 bases and 5 bases, with 14 bases remaining between them. As DNA, the CDR3 is TGTGCCAGCAGTCCTACGGGGACCCTAGATACGCAGTATTTT. This codes for CASSPTGTLDTQYF.

This clonotype was found a few times. This chain links TRBV5-6 with TRBJ2-3, with 9 bases aligning to TRBD2. The germline CDR1 and CDR2 sequences are SGHDT and YYEEEE. The CDR3 totals 15 residues. J lost 1 base, V lost 4 bases, and 4 bases had no gene match. As DNA, the CDR3 is TGTGCCAGCAGCGGGCGGGGGGGCCGCACAGATACGCAGTATTTT. Its protein is CASSGRGGRTDTQYF.

The CDR3 loop reads CASSLGTAISTDTQYF. CDR3 nucleotides: TGCGCCAGCAGCTTGGGGACAGCAATTAGCACAGATACGCAGTATTTT. The rearrangement uses TRBV5-1 and TRBJ2-3, with D possibly TRBD1 on 6 matching bases. Germline V gene lookup returns CDR1 SGHRS and CDR2 YFSETQ. The CDR3 is 16 amino acids. With 0 bases removed from V and 0 bases from J, the gap between germline ends came to 11 bases.

This clonotype showed up many times. The V call is TRBV5-1, the J call TRBJ2-1; the match to TRBD1 covers 8 bases. CDR3 length: 15 residues. V dropped 0 bases and J dropped 5; count of bases not matched to a gene: 4. Germline V gene data show CDR1 as SGHRS and CDR2 as YFSETQ. The CDR3 spells CASSLAGTGNNEQFF. The CDR3 DNA reads as TGCGCCAGCAGCTTGGCCGGGACAGGTAACAATGAGCAGTTCTTC.

This clonotype has more than one count but fewer than ten. CDR3 sequence reads: CASSLRENEQYF. As DNA, the CDR3 is TGTGCCAGCAGTTTGAGGGAAAACGAGCAGTACTTC. The chain has TRBV12-3 or TRBV12-4 and TRBJ2-7; tentatively, D is TRBD2 (5 bases). The V end was cut by 3 bases, the J end by 5 bases, with 8 bases between. The CDR3 runs to 12 residues.

This clonotype has more than one count but fewer than ten. The gene calls are TRBV20-1 and TRBJ1-1; D not resolved. Germline V CDR1 and CDR2: DFQATT, SNEGSKA (reference sequence). V was trimmed by 3 bases and J by 7 bases, leaving 15 bases between them. CDR3 length: 13 residues. The CDR3 DNA is TGCAGTGCTAGCTGGGAGGGCCCCGGTGAAGCTTTCTTT. It translates to CSASWEGPGEAFF.

The rearrangement links TRBV11-2 to TRBJ1-1; D is uncertain. Per germline, CDR1 SGHAT and CDR2 FQNNGV. This CDR3 comprises 15 residues. Deletions cut 5 bases from V and 0 bases from J, with 13 bases between. CDR3 nucleotides: TGTGCCAGCAGCCACAGTGCGGTAATGAACACTGAAGCTTTCTTT. It yields the protein CASSHSAVMNTEAFF.

The CDR3 region has the DNA TGTGCCAGCAGCTTGGAGGGGCCCGGAAGCTCCTACAATGAGCAGTTCTTC. Residues: CASSLEGPGSSYNEQFF. J is TRBJ2-1 and V is TRBV5-6, with D maybe TRBD1 (5 bases). The CDR3 loop spans 17 amino acids. Trimming took 0 bases from V and 0 from J, leaving 13 bases between them. Germline CDR1 is SGHDT and CDR2 is YYEEEE.

The chain combines TRBV7-9 with TRBJ1-6; D ambiguous. The CDR3 sequence is 12 residues long. The V and J ends lost 5 bases and 14 bases respectively, with 13 bases between them. Germline CDR1 SEHNR, CDR2 FQNEAQ (reference sequence). The CDR3 DNA is TGTGCCAGCAGCGATGCTGCTTGGTCCCTCCACTTT. This gives the protein CASSDAAWSLHF.